This T cell receptor beta chain was sequenced for a study of cytomegalovirus exposure and HLA in healthy donors. Study-level findings and limits: Cytomegalovirus status, reportedly, was diagnosed with high specificity and sensitivity by the classifier. Common viral pathogens (according to a later analysis) appeared linked to several of the most significant clusters.

Regarding donors, all were healthy bone marrow donors. Donors were nominally healthy when sampled, though unrecorded immune exposures were likely. This CDR3 has 17 residues. Germline assignment: CDR1 PRHDT and CDR2 FYEKMQ (reference sequence). Details on this clone: No antigen is known for it. One end of the junction fails to match germline, which may point to a read error.

Both 60 Vbeta primers and 13 Jbeta primers went into the PCR. Generated by immunoSEQ multiplex PCR, the TCRdb table keeps only in-frame clones and is missing some. The sample has 70,000 to 100,000 clones; about 80% are singletons. The clonotype comes from a man aged 50 to 59 in good health and CMV-seropositive. The V and J genes are TRBV13 and TRBJ2-6, with a weak D call TRBD2 (6 bases). Source material: PBMCs. The CDR3 loop is CASSLGIADSGANGLTF. DNA of the CDR3: TGTGCCAGCAGCTTAGGCATAGCGGACTCTGGGGCCAACGGCCTGACTTTC.